Listed here are 14 T cell receptor beta chains from one sample, sequenced in a study of beta chain features in type 1 diabetes. Since all of the isolated RNA was reverse transcribed, expressed TCRB transcripts were what got sequenced. The table came from immunoSEQ multiplex PCR; TCRdb's copy has only in-frame clones and leaves some out. The sample consists of 450,000 or so clones, 10% to 12% of them appearing once. Sequenced material: naive CD4+ T cells from blood. The receptors derive from a young woman in good health.

The rearrangement joins TRBV2 to TRBJ2-7; 8 bases align to TRBD1. Germline V gene sequence: CDR1 SNHLY, CDR2 FYNNEI. The V and J ends lost 6 bases and 6 bases, in that order; junction bases with no gene match: 7. This CDR3 region has 13 residues. CDR3: CASRATGVVEQYV. The CDR3 DNA sequence: TGTGCCAGCAGAGCGACAGGGGTGGTCGAGCAGTACGTC.

This sequence joins TRBV27 and TRBJ1-1; D not certain. Trimming removed 5 bases at V and 5 bases at J, with 9 bases between. The CDR3 sequence is 12 residues long. From germline, CDR1 is MNHEY and CDR2 SMNVEV (reference sequence). The CDR3 region is CASSNLRTEAFF. The CDR3 DNA is TGTGCCAGCAGTAATCTGAGGACTGAAGCTTTCTTT.

CDR3: CASSPGGLGYAEAFF. In DNA form, the CDR3 reads TGTGCCAGCAGCCCCGGGGGGCTAGGTTATGCTGAAGCTTTCTTT. This chain joins TRBV14 and TRBJ1-1, with D possibly TRBD1 on 6 matching bases. CDR3 size: 15 residues. CDR1 is SGHDN and CDR2 is FVKESK in the germline V gene. The ends were cut back, 4 bases at V and 6 bases at J, with 18 bases in the middle.

This clone has more than one count but fewer than ten. This chain links TRBV14 with TRBJ1-2; unclear D gene. This CDR3 comprises 14 residues. Germline V gives CDR1 SGHDN, CDR2 FVKESK. The V end lost 3 bases, the J end lost 5 bases, and 13 bases lay between the germline ends. CDR3 sequence: CASSHSYSGYGYTF. For the CDR3, the DNA is TGTGCCAGCAGCCATTCTTACAGTGGGTATGGCTACACCTTC.

The gene calls are TRBV7-3 and TRBJ2-2; 9 nucleotides agree with TRBD1. The ends lost 5 bases at V and 2 bases at J; junction bases unmatched: 6. The germline V gene encodes CDR1 SGHTA and CDR2 FQGTGA. The CDR3 spans 16 residues. CDR3 sequence (DNA): TGTGCCAGCAGCCCCGGGACAGGGAGAAACACCGGGGAGCTGTTTTTT. This sequence encodes CASSPGTGRNTGELFF.

The gene calls are TRBV28 and TRBJ2-7, with TRBD1 matching 7 bases. The CDR3 has 15 amino acids. The V segment lost 6 bases and the J segment 0 bases; nucleotides outside the gene matches: 8. Germline V lookup: CDR1 MDHEN, CDR2 SYDVKM. The chain's CDR3 is CASSQETGTSYEQYF. In DNA, the CDR3 is TGTGCCAGCAGCCAAGAGACAGGGACCTCCTACGAGCAGTACTTC.

The rearrangement uses TRBV29-1 and TRBJ2-1, with a tentative D call TRBD2 (5 bases). V lost 7 bases and J 6 bases, leaving 16 bases between the germline ends. CDR3 length: 13 amino acids. Germline assignment: CDR1 SQVTM and CDR2 ANQGSEA. The CDR3, as DNA: TGCAGCGCCCTCACGGCGGGTCCCAATGAGCAGTTCTTC. This gives the protein CSALTAGPNEQFF.

The genes are TRBV5-1 and TRBJ1-2, with TRBD1 matching 8 bases. The junction had 6 bases not matched to a gene; V was cut back by 4 bases and J by 4 bases. The length of the CDR3 is 14 residues. Germline-derived CDR1 and CDR2 are SGHRS and YFSETQ. The CDR3: CASSVGQGTYGYTF. CDR3 bases: TGCGCCAGCAGCGTCGGACAGGGTACCTATGGCTACACCTTC.

J is TRBJ2-3 and V is TRBV27; 14 nucleotides match TRBD2. The CDR3 contains 17 residues. The trim removed 2 bases at V and 6 bases at J, leaving 7 bases unmatched. The V gene's germline CDR1 is MNHEY and CDR2 SMNVEV (reference sequence). The CDR3 bases are TGTGCCAGCAGTTTAGGGGGACTAGCGGGAGTTGGTGATACGCAGTATTTT. Its translation is CASSLGGLAGVGDTQYF.

This clone was found a few times. The chain combines TRBV4-1 with TRBJ2-7, with 12 bases lining up with TRBD2. V lost 4 bases, J lost 0 bases, and 1 base stayed unmatched. From germline, CDR1 is MGHRA and CDR2 YSYEKL. The CDR3 has 15 amino acids. As DNA, the CDR3 is TGCGCCAGCAGCCGACTAGCGGGGGTCTCCTACGAGCAGTACTTC. Protein product: CASSRLAGVSYEQYF.

CDR3 sequence reads: CASSERKVTDTQYF. DNA for the CDR3: TGTGCCAGCAGTGAAAGAAAGGTCACAGATACGCAGTATTTT. The rearrangement uses TRBV2 and TRBJ2-3; D gene uncertain. This CDR3 spans 14 amino acids. V lost 2 bases and J 2 bases, leaving 8 bases between the germline ends. Germline V gene lookup returns CDR1 SNHLY and CDR2 FYNNEI.

In its sample, this clone was seen a few times. The rearrangement links TRBV6-5 to TRBJ2-3, with D tentatively TRBD2 (5 bases). Germline CDR1 is MNHEY and CDR2 is SVGAGI. The ends were cut back, 4 bases at V and 4 bases at J, with 12 bases in the middle. This CDR3 is 14 amino acids long. This CDR3 reads CASSSKGGADTQYF. The CDR3 bases are TGTGCCAGCAGTTCGAAAGGAGGCGCAGATACGCAGTATTTT.

DNA of the CDR3: TGTGCCAGCAGTTTATCGGGGGACTCTGGGGCCAACGTCCTGACTTTC. Translating gives CASSLSGDSGANVLTF. The chain employs TRBV28 and TRBJ2-6; D is possibly TRBD2 (6 bases). Germline lookup yields CDR1 MDHEN and CDR2 SYDVKM. V lost 1 base to trimming and J lost 0 bases, with 7 bases between them. The CDR3 spans 16 residues.

This clone was counted a few times. This sequence joins TRBV9 and TRBJ2-3; 7 nucleotides match TRBD2. The CDR3 totals 15 residues. Germline CDR1 SGDLS, CDR2 YYNGEE. V lost 2 bases to trimming and J lost 4 bases; unmatched junction nucleotides: 7. CDR3 in amino acids: CASSVQAGSPDTQYF. DNA of the CDR3: TGTGCCAGCAGCGTCCAAGCGGGGTCCCCAGATACGCAGTATTTT.